The rows below give T cell receptor beta chains drawn from one sample of a study of blood T cell repertoires in COVID-19. Sequencing was performed with immunoSEQ multiplex PCR; in TCRdb, only in-frame clones are kept and a portion is missing. The data show 200,000 to 300,000 clones, around four fifths seen once. Sequencing input: peripheral blood. Receptors were obtained from a man aged 50 to 59 with acute or convalescent COVID-19. The CDR3 runs from the conserved cysteine through the conserved F or W. The D gene is left open where the match is weak. Size tells how often a clone was seen (once, few, many) or the class of an expanded clone, and some rows leave it out.

V gene,D gene,CDR3 length,J gene,clone size,CDR3 protein,CDR3 DNA
TRBV7-2,-,14,TRBJ1-1,-,CASSLLSGSTEAFF,TGTGCCAGCAGTCTTTTGTCAGGATCCACTGAAGCTTTCTTT
TRBV5-1,TRBD1,13,TRBJ1-6,-,CASSPGQGAALHF,TGCGCCAGCAGCCCGGGACAGGGGGCGGCCCTCCACTTT
TRBV3-1/TRBV3-2,-,12,TRBJ2-5,-,CASSSHQETQYF,TGTGCCAGCAGCTCTCACCAAGAGACCCAGTACTTC
TRBV6-6,-,15,TRBJ2-5,-,CASSKVGLDGETQYF,TGTGCCAGCAGCAAAGTCGGACTCGATGGCGAGACCCAGTACTTC
TRBV3-1/TRBV3-2,TRBD1,16,TRBJ1-1,once,CASSQEARGNTAEAFF,TGTGCCAGCAGCCAAGAGGCCAGGGGGAATACGGCTGAAGCTTTCTTT
TRBV7-8,-,15,TRBJ1-4,-,CASSLVGSTNEKLFF,TGTGCCAGCAGCTTAGTTGGCTCAACTAATGAAAAACTGTTTTTT
TRBV10-3,-,12,TRBJ1-2,-,CAISESLYGYTF,TGTGCCATCAGTGAGTCCTTGTATGGCTACACCTTC
TRBV5-5,-,15,TRBJ1-2,-,CASSLLQGNNYGYTF,TGTGCCAGCAGCTTGCTCCAGGGAAACAACTATGGCTACACCTTC
TRBV5-1,TRBD2,14,TRBJ2-7,-,CASSRTSGSYEQYF,TGCGCCAGCAGCCGGACTAGCGGCTCCTACGAGCAGTACTTC
TRBV6-1,TRBD2,17,TRBJ2-2,-,CASSEYGRALGAGELFF,TGTGCCAGCAGTGAATACGGGAGGGCTCTGGGGGCCGGGGAGCTGTTTTTT
TRBV6-5,TRBD1,14,TRBJ1-4,-,CASRPGQGGEKLFF,TGTGCCAGCAGGCCGGGACAGGGCGGTGAAAAACTGTTTTTT